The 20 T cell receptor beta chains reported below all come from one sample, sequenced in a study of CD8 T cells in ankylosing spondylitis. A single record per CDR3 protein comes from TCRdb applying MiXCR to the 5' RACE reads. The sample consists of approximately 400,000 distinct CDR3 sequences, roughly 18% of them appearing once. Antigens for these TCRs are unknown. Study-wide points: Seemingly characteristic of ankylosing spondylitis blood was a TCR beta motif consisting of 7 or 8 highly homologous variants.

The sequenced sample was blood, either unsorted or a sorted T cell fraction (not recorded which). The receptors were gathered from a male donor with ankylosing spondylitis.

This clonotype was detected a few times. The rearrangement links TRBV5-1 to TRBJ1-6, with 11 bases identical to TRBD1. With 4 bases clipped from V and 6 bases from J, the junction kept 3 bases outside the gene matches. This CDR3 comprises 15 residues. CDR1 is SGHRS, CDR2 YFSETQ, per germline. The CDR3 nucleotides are TGCGCCAGCAGCCGGGGGACAGGGGGTAATTCACCCCTCCACTTT. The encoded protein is CASSRGTGGNSPLHF. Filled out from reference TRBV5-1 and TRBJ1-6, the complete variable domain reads KAGVTQTPRYLIKTRGQQVTLSCSPISGHRSVSWYQQTPGQGLQFLFEYFSETQRNKGNFPGRFSGRQFSNSRSEMNVSTLELGDSALYLCASSRGTGGNSPLHFGNGTRLTVT.

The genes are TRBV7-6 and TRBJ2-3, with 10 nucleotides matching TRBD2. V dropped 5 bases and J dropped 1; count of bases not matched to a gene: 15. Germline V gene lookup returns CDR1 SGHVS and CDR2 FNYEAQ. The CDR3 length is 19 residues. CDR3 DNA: TGTGCCAGCAGCCACCCTCGGAGCGGGAGGGCCCGAGGCACAGATACGCAGTATTTT. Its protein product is CASSHPRSGRARGTDTQYF.

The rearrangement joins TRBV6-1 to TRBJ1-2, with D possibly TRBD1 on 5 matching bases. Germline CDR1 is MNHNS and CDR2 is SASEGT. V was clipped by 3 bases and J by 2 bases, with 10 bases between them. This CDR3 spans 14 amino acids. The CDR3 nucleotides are TGTGCCAGCAGTGAGGGACGGAGAAACTATGGCTACACCTTC. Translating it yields CASSEGRRNYGYTF.

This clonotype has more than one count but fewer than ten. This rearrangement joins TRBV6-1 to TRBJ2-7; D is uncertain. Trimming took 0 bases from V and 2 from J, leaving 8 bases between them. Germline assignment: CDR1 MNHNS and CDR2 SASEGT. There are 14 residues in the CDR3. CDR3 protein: CASSEAGSTYEQYF. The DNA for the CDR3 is TGTGCCAGCAGTGAAGCTGGCAGTACCTACGAGCAGTACTTC.

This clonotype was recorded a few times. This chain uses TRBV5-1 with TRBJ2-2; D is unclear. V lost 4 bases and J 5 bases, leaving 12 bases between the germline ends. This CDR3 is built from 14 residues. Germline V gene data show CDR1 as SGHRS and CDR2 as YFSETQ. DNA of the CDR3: TGCGCCAGCAGCCCGGTCTTTCAAACCGGGGAGCTGTTTTTT. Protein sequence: CASSPVFQTGELFF. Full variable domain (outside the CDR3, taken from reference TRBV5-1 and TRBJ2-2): KAGVTQTPRYLIKTRGQQVTLSCSPISGHRSVSWYQQTPGQGLQFLFEYFSETQRNKGNFPGRFSGRQFSNSRSEMNVSTLELGDSALYLCASSPVFQTGELFFGEGSRLTVL.

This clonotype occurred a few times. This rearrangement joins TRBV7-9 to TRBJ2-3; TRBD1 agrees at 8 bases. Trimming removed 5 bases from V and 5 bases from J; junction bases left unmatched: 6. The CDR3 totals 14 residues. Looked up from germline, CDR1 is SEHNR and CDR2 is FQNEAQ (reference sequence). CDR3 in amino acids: CASSPGQEGDTQYF. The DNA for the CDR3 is TGTGCCAGCAGCCCGGGACAGGAGGGAGATACGCAGTATTTT.

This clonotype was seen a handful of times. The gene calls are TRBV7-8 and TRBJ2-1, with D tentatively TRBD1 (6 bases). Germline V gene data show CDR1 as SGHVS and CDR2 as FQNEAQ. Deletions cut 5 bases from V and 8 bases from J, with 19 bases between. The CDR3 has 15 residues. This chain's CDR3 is CASSPSGTYSYEQFF. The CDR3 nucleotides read TGTGCCAGCAGCCCCTCCGGGACATACAGCTATGAGCAGTTCTTC.

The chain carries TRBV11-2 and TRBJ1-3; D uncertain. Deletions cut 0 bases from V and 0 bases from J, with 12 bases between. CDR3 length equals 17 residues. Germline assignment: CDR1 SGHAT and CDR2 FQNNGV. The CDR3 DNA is TGTGCCAGCAGCTTAGAAGGTTCCCTAACCTCTGGAAACACCATATATTTT. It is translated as CASSLEGSLTSGNTIYF.

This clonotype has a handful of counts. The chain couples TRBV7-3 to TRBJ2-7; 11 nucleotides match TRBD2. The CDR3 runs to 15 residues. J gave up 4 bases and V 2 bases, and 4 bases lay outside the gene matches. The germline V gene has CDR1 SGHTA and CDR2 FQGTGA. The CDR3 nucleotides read TGTGCCAGCAGCTTACTCGGGACTAGCGGATACGAGCAGTACTTC. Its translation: CASSLLGTSGYEQYF. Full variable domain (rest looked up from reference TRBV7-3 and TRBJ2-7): GAGVSQTPSNKVTEKGKYVELRCDPISGHTALYWYRQSLGQGPEFLIYFQGTGAADDSGLPNDRFFAVRPEGSVSTLKIQRTERGDSAVYLCASSLLGTSGYEQYFGPGTRLTVT.

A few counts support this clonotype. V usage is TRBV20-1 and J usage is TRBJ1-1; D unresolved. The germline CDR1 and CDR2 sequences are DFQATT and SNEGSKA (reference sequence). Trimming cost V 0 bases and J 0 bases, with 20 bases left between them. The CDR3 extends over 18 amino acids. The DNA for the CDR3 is TGCAGTGCTAGAGACAGGAATAAAACCTACCTCATGAACACTGAAGCTTTCTTT. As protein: CSARDRNKTYLMNTEAFF.

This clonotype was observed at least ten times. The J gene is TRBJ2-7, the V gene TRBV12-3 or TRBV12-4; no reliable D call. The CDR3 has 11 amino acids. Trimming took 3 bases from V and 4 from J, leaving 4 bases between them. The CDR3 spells CASSFRYEQYF. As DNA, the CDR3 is TGTGCCAGCAGTTTTCGTTACGAGCAGTACTTC.

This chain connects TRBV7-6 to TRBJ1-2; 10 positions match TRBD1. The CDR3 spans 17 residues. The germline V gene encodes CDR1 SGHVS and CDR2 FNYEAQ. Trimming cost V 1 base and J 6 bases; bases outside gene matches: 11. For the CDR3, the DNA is TGTGCCAGCAGCTTAGGAACGACCGGGACAGGGGTCCATGGCTACACCTTC. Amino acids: CASSLGTTGTGVHGYTF.

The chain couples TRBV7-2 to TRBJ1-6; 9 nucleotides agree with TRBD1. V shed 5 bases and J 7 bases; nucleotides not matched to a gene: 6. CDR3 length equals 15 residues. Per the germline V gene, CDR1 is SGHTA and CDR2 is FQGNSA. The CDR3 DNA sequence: TGTGCCAGCAGCCCGGGACAGGGAATGAATTCACCCCTCCACTTT. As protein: CASSPGQGMNSPLHF.

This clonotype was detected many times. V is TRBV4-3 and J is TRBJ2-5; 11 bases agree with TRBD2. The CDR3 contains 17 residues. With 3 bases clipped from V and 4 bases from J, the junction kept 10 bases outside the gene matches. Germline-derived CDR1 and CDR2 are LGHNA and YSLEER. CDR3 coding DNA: TGCGCCAGCAGCCAGAACCTAGCGGGAGGCGGTTTAGAGACCCAGTACTTC. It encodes CASSQNLAGGGLETQYF.

The CDR3 spells CASSITGVETQYF. CDR3 DNA: TGTGCCAGCAGTATCACAGGGGTAGAGACCCAGTACTTC. The chain links TRBV12-3 or TRBV12-4 to TRBJ2-5; 7 bases map to TRBD1. The CDR3 has 13 amino acids. The V gene end was trimmed by 5 bases and the J gene end by 4 bases; junction bases not matched to a gene: 4.

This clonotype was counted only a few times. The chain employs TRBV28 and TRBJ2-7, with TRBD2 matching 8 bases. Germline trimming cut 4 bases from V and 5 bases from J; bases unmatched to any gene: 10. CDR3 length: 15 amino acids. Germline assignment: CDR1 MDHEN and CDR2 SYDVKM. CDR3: CASSSRTSPSDEQYF. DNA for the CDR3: TGTGCCAGCAGTTCCCGGACTAGCCCTAGTGACGAGCAGTACTTC. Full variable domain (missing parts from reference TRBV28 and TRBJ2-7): DVKVTQSSRYLVKRTGEKVFLECVQDMDHENMFWYRQDPGLGLRLIYFSYDVKMKEKGDIPEGYSVSREKKERFSLILESASTNQTSMYLCASSSRTSPSDEQYFGPGTRLTVT.

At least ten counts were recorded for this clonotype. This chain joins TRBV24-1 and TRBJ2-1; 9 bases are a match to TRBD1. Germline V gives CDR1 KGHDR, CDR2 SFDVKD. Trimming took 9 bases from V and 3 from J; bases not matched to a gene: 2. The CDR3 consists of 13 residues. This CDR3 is CATRTGDYNEQFF. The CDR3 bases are TGTGCCACCCGGACAGGGGACTACAATGAGCAGTTCTTC.

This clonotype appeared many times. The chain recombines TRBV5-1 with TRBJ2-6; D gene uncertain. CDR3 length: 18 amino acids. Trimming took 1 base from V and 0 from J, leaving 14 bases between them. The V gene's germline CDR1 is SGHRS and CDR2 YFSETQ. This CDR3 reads CASSLRRPTTSGANVLTF. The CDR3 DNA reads TGCGCCAGCAGCTTGAGGCGACCTACAACCTCTGGGGCCAACGTCCTGACTTTC. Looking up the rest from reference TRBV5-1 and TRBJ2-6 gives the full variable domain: KAGVTQTPRYLIKTRGQQVTLSCSPISGHRSVSWYQQTPGQGLQFLFEYFSETQRNKGNFPGRFSGRQFSNSRSEMNVSTLELGDSALYLCASSLRRPTTSGANVLTFGAGSRLTVL.

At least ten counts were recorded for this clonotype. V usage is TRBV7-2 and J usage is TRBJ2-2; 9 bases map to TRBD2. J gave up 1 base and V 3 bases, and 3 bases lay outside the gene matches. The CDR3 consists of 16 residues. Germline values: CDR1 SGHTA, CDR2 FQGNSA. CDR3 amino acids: CASSFPSGENTGELFF. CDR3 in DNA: TGTGCCAGCAGCTTCCCTAGCGGGGAGAACACCGGGGAGCTGTTTTTT.

CDR3 bases: TGCAGTGCTAGGAGGCCTAATGACAGGGACCAGCCCCAGCATTTT. Its protein product is CSARRPNDRDQPQHF. This chain links TRBV20-1 with TRBJ1-5, with 7 bases matching TRBD1. Germline CDR1 reads DFQATT; CDR2 reads SNEGSKA (reference sequence). The CDR3 sequence is 15 residues long. The trim removed 3 bases at V and 7 bases at J, leaving 12 bases unmatched.